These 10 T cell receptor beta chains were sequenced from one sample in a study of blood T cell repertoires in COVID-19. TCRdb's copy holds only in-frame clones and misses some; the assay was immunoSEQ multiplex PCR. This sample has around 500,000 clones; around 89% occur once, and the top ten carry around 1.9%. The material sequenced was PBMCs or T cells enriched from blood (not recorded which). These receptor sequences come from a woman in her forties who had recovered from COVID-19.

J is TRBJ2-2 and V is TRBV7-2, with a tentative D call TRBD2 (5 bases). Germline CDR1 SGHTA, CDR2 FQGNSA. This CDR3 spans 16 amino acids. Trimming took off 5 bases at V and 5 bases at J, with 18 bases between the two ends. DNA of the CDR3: TGTGCCAGCAGCCGTCCCTCCCGGGGATGGACCGGGGAGCTGTTTTTT. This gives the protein CASSRPSRGWTGELFF. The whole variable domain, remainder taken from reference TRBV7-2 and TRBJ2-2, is GAGVSQSPSNKVTEKGKDVELRCDPISGHTALYWYRQSLGQGLEFLIYFQGNSAPDKSGLPSDRFSAERTGGSVSTLTIQRTQQEDSAVYLCASSRPSRGWTGELFFGEGSRLTVL.

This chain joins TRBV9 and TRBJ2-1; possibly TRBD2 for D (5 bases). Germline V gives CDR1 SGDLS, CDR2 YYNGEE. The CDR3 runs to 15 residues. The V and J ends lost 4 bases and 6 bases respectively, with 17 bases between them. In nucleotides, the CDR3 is TGTGCCAGCAGCCCCCAATGGACTCTGTCCAATGAGCAGTTCTTC. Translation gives CASSPQWTLSNEQFF.

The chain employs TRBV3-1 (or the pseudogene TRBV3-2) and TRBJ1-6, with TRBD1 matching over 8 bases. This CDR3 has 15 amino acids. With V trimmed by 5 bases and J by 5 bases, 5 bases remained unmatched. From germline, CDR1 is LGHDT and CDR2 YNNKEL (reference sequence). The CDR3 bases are TGTGCCAGCAGCAGATACAGGGGGGATAATTCACCCCTCCACTTT. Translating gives CASSRYRGDNSPLHF.

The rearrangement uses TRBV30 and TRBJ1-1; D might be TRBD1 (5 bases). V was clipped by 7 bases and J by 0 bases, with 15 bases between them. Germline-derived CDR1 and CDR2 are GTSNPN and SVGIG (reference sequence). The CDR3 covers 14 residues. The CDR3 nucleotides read TGTGCCTATCGTCTGGGGGGACTGAACACTGAAGCTTTCTTT. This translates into CAYRLGGLNTEAFF.

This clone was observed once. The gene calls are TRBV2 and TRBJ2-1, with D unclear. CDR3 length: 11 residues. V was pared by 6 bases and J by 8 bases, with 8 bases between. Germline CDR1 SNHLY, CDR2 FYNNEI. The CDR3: CASRRNDEQFF. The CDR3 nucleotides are TGTGCCAGCAGGAGGAATGATGAGCAGTTCTTC. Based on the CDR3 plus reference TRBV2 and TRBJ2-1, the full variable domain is EPEVTQTPSHQVTQMGQEVILRCVPISNHLYFYWYRQILGQKVEFLVSFYNNEISEKSEIFDDQFSVERPDGSNFTLKIRSTKLEDSAMYFCASRRNDEQFFGPGTRLTVL.

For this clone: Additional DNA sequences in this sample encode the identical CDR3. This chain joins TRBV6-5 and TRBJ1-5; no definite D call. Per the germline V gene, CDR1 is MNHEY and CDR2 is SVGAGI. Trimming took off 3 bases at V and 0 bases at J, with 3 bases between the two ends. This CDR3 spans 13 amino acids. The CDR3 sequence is CASSYSSNQPQHF. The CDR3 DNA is TGTGCCAGCAGTTATAGTAGCAATCAGCCCCAGCATTTT.

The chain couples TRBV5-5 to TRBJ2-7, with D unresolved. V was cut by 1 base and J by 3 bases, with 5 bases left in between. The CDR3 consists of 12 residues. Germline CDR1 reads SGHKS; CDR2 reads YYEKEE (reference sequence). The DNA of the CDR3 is TGTGCCAGCAGCTTGAACGGCTACGAGCAGTACTTC. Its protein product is CASSLNGYEQYF.

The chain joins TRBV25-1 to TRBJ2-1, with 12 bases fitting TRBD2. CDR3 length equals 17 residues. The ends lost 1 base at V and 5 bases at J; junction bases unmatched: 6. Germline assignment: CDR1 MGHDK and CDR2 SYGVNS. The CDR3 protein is CASSESGTSGPNNEQFF. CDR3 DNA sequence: TGTGCCAGCAGTGAATCAGGGACTAGCGGGCCAAACAATGAGCAGTTCTTC.

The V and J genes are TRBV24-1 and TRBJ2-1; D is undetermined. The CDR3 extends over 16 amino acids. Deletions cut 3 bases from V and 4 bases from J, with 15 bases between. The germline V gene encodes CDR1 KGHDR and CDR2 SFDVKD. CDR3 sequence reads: CATSDAPRRGYNEQFF. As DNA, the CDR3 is TGTGCCACCAGTGATGCCCCTCGTAGAGGTTACAATGAGCAGTTCTTC.

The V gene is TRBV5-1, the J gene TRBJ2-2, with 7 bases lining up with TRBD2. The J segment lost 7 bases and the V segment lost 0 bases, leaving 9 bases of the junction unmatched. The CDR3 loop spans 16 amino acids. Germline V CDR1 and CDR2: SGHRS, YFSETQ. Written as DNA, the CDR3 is TGCGCCAGCAGCTTGGCCGATAGCGGGCGGGTCGGGGAGCTGTTTTTT. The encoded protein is CASSLADSGRVGELFF.